The source of this T cell receptor (beta chain) is a study of T cell responses to AZD1222 COVID-19 vaccine. The CDR3 spans 14 residues. Germline V gene sequence: CDR1 SNHLY, CDR2 FYNNEI. Trimming took 6 bases from V and 0 from J, leaving 8 bases between them. Produced via immunoSEQ multiplex PCR; TCRdb's table is partial and in-frame only. The sample comprises 160,000 or so clones, about 92% of which are singletons, and around 0.98% rests with the top ten. The TCR comes from an adult who received the AZD1222 COVID-19 vaccine. The chain links TRBV2 to TRBJ2-2; D may be TRBD1 (5 bases). This specimen was peripheral blood, taken 28 days after the second AZD1222 dose. CDR3 sequence (DNA): TGTGCCAGCAGGGCCAGGGCGAACACCGGGGAGCTGTTTTTT. Translating it yields CASRARANTGELFF.